This T cell receptor beta chain was retrieved from a study of shared clonotypes between healthy human individuals (dated by TCRdb to the early 2020s). Context from the whole study: A couple of women and a few men aged 18 to 49 years were included in the cohort. For each donor, CD4 naive and CD4 memory were each given three plates, CD8 naive was given two plates, and CD8 memory was given one plate. To estimate repertoire size and how much clonotype sharing occurs between individuals, the study deeply sequenced the blood TCR repertoires of five healthy adults. To increase sequencing depth and limit assay-specific biases, TCR repertoire library preparation and sequencing were carried out by different laboratories using diverse techniques. Per donor, leukapheresis produced somewhere between about 0.9 and 9 billion PBMCs.

Broader findings and caveats from the paper: The genetic and exposure-history diversity represented was limited by the small number of donors. Rarefaction of sorted-subset datasets indicated incomplete sequencing despite the large sequencing depth. Sampling was limited to blood, and TCR repertoires in tissue likely differ from TCR repertoires in blood. Larger estimated clonotype richness was generally found for naive subsets than for memory subsets. Across a handful of donors, about 5% of naive CD4, 3% to 3.5% of naive CD8, around 2.5% of memory CD4, and over 0.35% of memory CD8 clonotypes were shared. Pairwise subsampling indicated that sequencing depth was expected to affect the degree of clonotype sharing among donors. Clonotypes shared by all four sorted-subset donors showed higher generation probabilities than non-shared clonotypes.

This clone was detected only once. Its target antigen remains unknown. Base qualities were left out, and no much larger clone turns up one base away. Using the deep immunoSEQ assay, TCR CDR3 regions were amplified from genomic DNA by multiplex PCR. Extracted genomic DNA from each cell subset was distributed evenly across all wells of several immunoSEQ 96-well plates, and each plate was treated as a replicate. For sorted subsets, each replicate PCR was loaded with about 0.2 ug genomic DNA, equivalent to some 27,000 T cell genomes. Purified libraries were measured with a Qubit 3.0 fluorometer, size-checked on a Bioanalyzer 2100, and measured again with the KAPA Library Quantification kit. A separate single-read 150-cycle Illumina NextSeq 550 flow cell was used to sequence each immunoSEQ 96-well plate. On the study's bioinformatics: The immunoSEQ output contained only junctional sequences without quality scores, so filtering could not match that applied to full-length reads. Sequences were annotated with PyIR, a Python wrapper for IgBLAST v1.9, using IMGT germline references to assign V/J genes and CDR3. Reads with weak V/J assignments (E-value above 1e-6), missing CDR3, stop codons, out-of-frame junctions, or ambiguous translated residues were removed. V3J clonotypes were defined as sequences sharing the same inferred V gene, J gene, and CDR3 amino acid sequence. The percentage overlap between two repertoires was calculated by dividing the number of shared unique clonotypes by the size of the smaller repertoire. Three approaches were used to assess repertoire richness: RTK rarefaction, the Chao1 estimator, and Recon v2.1 estimates of unobserved clonotypes. Generation probabilities were computed with OLGA for all TCRbeta clonotypes obtained by the gDNA method from a handful of donors. What TCRdb holds here is the immuneACCESS table cut down to in-frame rearrangements. Part of the clones is not present; checked against another copy, under half of the missing clones reflect an unresolved V gene, and the others are unexplained. Clone size and V and J calls were adopted from that table, with D and trimming inferred from the DNA. The sample has 850,000 to 1,100,000 clones on record, 70% to 80% of them singletons. Roughly 0.82% of the sample is taken by the ten largest.

CDR1 and CDR2 are read off the germline V gene as KGHSH and LQKENI. From its cysteine to its phenylalanine, the CDR3 spans 14 amino acids. The only DNA kept is the CDR3, 42 bases in frame from the first base. Relative to germline, V is 1 base shorter and J is 0 bases shorter, with 6 bases between their ends. The donors were healthy, HIV-negative adults who had no recently reported acute infections or vaccinations. Only Caucasian adults living in Nashville, Tennessee, USA were represented among the donors. CD4+ T cells were enriched through magnetic negative selection, after which naive cells were positively selected on CD45RA and the remaining negative fraction served as the memory subset. After blood collection by leukapheresis, PBMCs were isolated using Ficoll-Histopaque density gradient centrifugation and then cryopreserved in the vapor phase of liquid nitrogen. Analytical flow cytometry was used to check the purity and quantity of every magnetically sorted T cell population. Genomic DNA was isolated from every sorted fraction and measured by UV absorbance on a Nanodrop 2000c.

The clonotype comes from a man between 18 and 29 years old in good health. Some clones in this sample may be carry-over from other donors' samples. The sample taken for sequencing was memory CD4+ T cells from PBMCs. The meaning of the sample's cell subset or site label: CD45RA-negative fraction. The sequence joins TRBV18 to TRBJ2-5; the D gene cannot be named for sure. This receptor has the CDR3 CASSPRADQETQYF. The nucleotide sequence reads as follows: TGTGCCAGCTCACCACGGGCGGACCAAGAGACCCAGTACTTC.